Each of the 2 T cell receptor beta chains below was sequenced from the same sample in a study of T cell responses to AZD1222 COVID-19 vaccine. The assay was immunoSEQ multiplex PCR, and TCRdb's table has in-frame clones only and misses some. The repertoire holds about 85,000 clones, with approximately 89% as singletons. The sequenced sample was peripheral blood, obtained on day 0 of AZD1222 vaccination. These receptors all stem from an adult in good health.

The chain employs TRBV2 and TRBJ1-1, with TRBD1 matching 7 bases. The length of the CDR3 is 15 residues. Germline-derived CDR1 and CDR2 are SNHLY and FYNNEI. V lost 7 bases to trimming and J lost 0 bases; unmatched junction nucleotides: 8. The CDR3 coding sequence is TGTGCCAGCACCTCCACCGGGACAGTGAACACTGAAGCTTTCTTT. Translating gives CASTSTGTVNTEAFF. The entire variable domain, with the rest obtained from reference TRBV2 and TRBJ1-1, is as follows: EPEVTQTPSHQVTQMGQEVILRCVPISNHLYFYWYRQILGQKVEFLVSFYNNEISEKSEIFDDQFSVERPDGSNFTLKIRSTKLEDSAMYFCASTSTGTVNTEAFFGQGTRLTVV.

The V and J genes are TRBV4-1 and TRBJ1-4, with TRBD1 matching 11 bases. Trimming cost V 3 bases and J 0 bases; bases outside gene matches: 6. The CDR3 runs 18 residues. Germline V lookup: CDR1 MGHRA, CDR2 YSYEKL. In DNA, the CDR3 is TGCGCCAGCAGCCAGGGACAGGGGGGATTTGCAACTAATGAAAAACTGTTTTTT. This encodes CASSQGQGGFATNEKLFF.